A selection of T cell receptor beta chains follows, all from one sample in a study of OX40 agonist ivuxolimab in advanced cancers. Repertoires were generated with immunoSEQ multiplex PCR, while TCRdb's copy carries only in-frame clones and drops some. The sample holds roughly 80,000 clones; 75% to 85% are singletons and the top ten take roughly 0.66%. The source was CD4+ or CD8+ T cells sorted from blood, collected in a trial of the OX40 agonist ivuxolimab. The receptors were sampled from an adult with an advanced solid tumor such as melanoma, head and neck, liver or kidney cancer. Each CDR3 is given with its conserved first and last residue. A D gene is named only where the DNA matches it firmly. Clone size, where shown, is once, few, many, or a class for clones that have expanded.

d_gene,v_gene,j_gene,abundance,CDR3nt,CDR3aa
NA,TRBV30,TRBJ2-7,NA,TGTGCCTGGGCCCTCGGGGAGCATTACGAGCAGTACTTC,CAWALGEHYEQYF
NA,TRBV10-3,TRBJ1-1,NA,TGTGCTTCGAACAGGGAATTGAACACTGAAGCTTTCTTT,CASNRELNTEAFF
NA,TRBV5-6,TRBJ1-1,NA,TGTGCCAGCAGCTTGCTCGGACCTATGAACACTGAAGCTTTCTTT,CASSLLGPMNTEAFF
TRBD1,TRBV7-9,TRBJ2-1,NA,TGTGCCAGCGGAGGGACAGGGATCCACAATGAGCAGTTCTTC,CASGGTGIHNEQFF
NA,TRBV15,TRBJ1-2,NA,TGTGCCACCAGCGGTGGGGCAGGGGACTATGGCTACACCTTC,CATSGGAGDYGYTF
NA,TRBV30,TRBJ1-1,few,TGTGCCTGGGCCCAGGTGGTTAACACTGAAGCTTTCTTT,CAWAQVVNTEAFF
NA,TRBV6-6,TRBJ2-3,NA,TGTGCCAGCAGCCCTCTCCCCACAGATACGCAGTATTTT,CASSPLPTDTQYF
NA,TRBV19,TRBJ1-2,NA,TGTGCCAGTAGGCCGACAGGCAAGGTCGATGGCTACACCTTC,CASRPTGKVDGYTF
NA,TRBV4-2,TRBJ1-2,NA,TGTGCCAGCAGCCAGGCGGGGGGGATGAACTATGGCTACACCTTC,CASSQAGGMNYGYTF
TRBD2,TRBV7-2,TRBJ2-5,NA,TGTGCCAGCAGCACCACTAGCGGGGGAAAGACCCAGTACTTC,CASSTTSGGKTQYF
NA,TRBV7-9,TRBJ2-2,NA,TGTGCCAGCAGCTTCGGATGGGGTGACGGGGAGCTGTTTTTT,CASSFGWGDGELFF
TRBD2,TRBV2,TRBJ2-7,once,TGTGCCAGCAGGGGACTAGCGGGGAGCTACGAGCAGTACTTC,CASRGLAGSYEQYF
TRBD1,TRBV7-2,TRBJ2-7,once,TGTGCCAGCAGCTTCGACAGGGTCTCCTACGAGCAGTACTTC,CASSFDRVSYEQYF
TRBD1,TRBV2,TRBJ2-2,NA,TGTGCCAGCAGTGACGGGAAAGGGGGCCCCGGGGAGCTGTTTTTT,CASSDGKGGPGELFF
NA,TRBV19,TRBJ1-2,NA,TGTGCCAGTAGTCCCACATCATCACTGCGGGGCTACACCTTC,CASSPTSSLRGYTF
NA,TRBV7-9,TRBJ2-7,NA,TGTGCCAGCAGCTTAGGACAGGCCCTGGGGCAGTACTTC,CASSLGQALGQYF
TRBD1,TRBV29-1,TRBJ2-1,NA,TGCAGCGTTGGGAACAGGGGTGGGTTCTCCTACAATGAGCAGTTCTTC,CSVGNRGGFSYNEQFF
TRBD1,TRBV19,TRBJ1-2,NA,TGTGCCAGTAGTATCCCCGGACAGGGCTGGGGGTATGGCTACACCTTC,CASSIPGQGWGYGYTF
NA,TRBV18,TRBJ1-2,NA,TGTGCCAGCTCACCGGGGACACCCCTTAACTATGGCTACACCTTC,CASSPGTPLNYGYTF
NA,TRBV6-5,TRBJ1-3,NA,TGTGCCAGCAGCCGGGGACCTCCGGGAAACACCATATATTTT,CASSRGPPGNTIYF
TRBD1,TRBV7-2,TRBJ1-5,NA,TGTGCCAGCAGCCCCGGACAGGGGAGAGATCAGCCCCAGCATTTT,CASSPGQGRDQPQHF
NA,TRBV10-3,TRBJ1-1,NA,TGTGCCATCAGGAACGGCCCGAACACTGAAGCTTTCTTT,CAIRNGPNTEAFF
TRBD2,TRBV7-6,TRBJ2-1,NA,TGTGCCAGCAGCTTAGAAGCGGGGGCCTACAATGAGCAGTTCTTC,CASSLEAGAYNEQFF
NA,TRBV19,TRBJ1-2,NA,TGTGCCAGTAGCGAGGACAGCTACTATGGCTACACCTTC,CASSEDSYYGYTF
TRBD2,TRBV5-6,TRBJ2-5,NA,TGTGCCAGCAGCTTGGGGTCGGGACTAGCAGAGCAAGAGACCCAGTACTTC,CASSLGSGLAEQETQYF
NA,TRBV11-2,TRBJ1-1,NA,TGTGCCAGCAGCTCACAGGGAAGCACTGAAGCTTTCTTT,CASSSQGSTEAFF
TRBD1,TRBV30,TRBJ1-4,NA,TGTGCCTGGTCATCAGGGGGCGCGGCTAATGAAAAACTGTTTTTT,CAWSSGGAANEKLFF
TRBD1,TRBV28,TRBJ1-2,NA,TGTGCCAGCAGTACCGGGACAGGGGGTGGCTACACCTTC,CASSTGTGGGYTF
NA,TRBV10-3,TRBJ1-2,NA,TGTGCCATCAGTGCCAGGGGCGATAACTATGGCTACACCTTC,CAISARGDNYGYTF
NA,TRBV11-3,TRBJ1-1,NA,TGTGCCAGCAGCTTAGAGGGTCGGTCTGAAGCTTTCTTT,CASSLEGRSEAFF
NA,TRBV7-3,TRBJ2-2,NA,TGTGCCAGCAGCCCCCACATGGCGAACACCGGGGAGCTGTTTTTT,CASSPHMANTGELFF
NA,TRBV18,TRBJ2-5,once,TGTGCCAGCTCACCATTGGACTGGAGTGGCGAGACCCAGTACTTC,CASSPLDWSGETQYF
NA,TRBV5-8,TRBJ2-1,NA,TGTGCCAGCAGCTTCAGAGGGAGCTCCTACAATGAGCAGTTCTTC,CASSFRGSSYNEQFF
TRBD1,TRBV30,TRBJ1-5,NA,TGTGCCTGGAGTGATAAGGGGGCGCCCCTAGGAAATCAGCCCCAGCATTTT,CAWSDKGAPLGNQPQHF
NA,TRBV6-1,TRBJ1-4,NA,TGTGCCAGCAGTGAAGTTCACATTATGGGAAAACTGTTTTTT,CASSEVHIMGKLFF
NA,TRBV10-3,TRBJ2-5,NA,TGTGCCATCAGTGGGGACCATGAGACCCAGTACTTC,CAISGDHETQYF
TRBD1,TRBV10-1,TRBJ2-3,few,TGCGCCAGCAGTAGGACAGGGGAACACACAGATACGCAGTATTTT,CASSRTGEHTDTQYF
NA,TRBV28,TRBJ1-1,NA,TGTGCCACCCAAGGGGAGCAAGCTTTCTTT,CATQGEQAFF
NA,TRBV7-9,TRBJ1-6,few,TGTGCCAGCAGCGTAGGAGGGGATGGTTCACCCCTCCACTTT,CASSVGGDGSPLHF
TRBD2,TRBV19,TRBJ2-7,NA,TGTGCCAGTAGTATAGATCGCCCCGCTAGCGGGGGGGCGGACGAGCAGTACTTC,CASSIDRPASGGADEQYF
NA,TRBV19,TRBJ1-5,NA,TGTGCCAGTAGTCATTTAGTGGATAGCAATCAGCCCCAGCATTTT,CASSHLVDSNQPQHF
NA,TRBV5-6,TRBJ2-5,NA,TGTGCCAGCAGCCGGGGTCTACAAGAGACCCAGTACTTC,CASSRGLQETQYF
NA,TRBV18,TRBJ1-5,NA,TGTGCCAGCGCAGCGCGTTCGGGAGCTCGAGGGATTCAGCCCCAGCATTTT,CASAARSGARGIQPQHF
NA,TRBV7-8,TRBJ2-2,NA,TGTGCCAGCAGCCTAACGAACACCGGGGAGCTGTTTTTT,CASSLTNTGELFF
TRBD1,TRBV4-1,TRBJ2-6,NA,TGCGCCAGCAGCCATTCTGGGGGACAGGGGAGGACTGGGGCCAACGTCCTGACTTTC,CASSHSGGQGRTGANVLTF
TRBD1,TRBV6-6,TRBJ1-1,NA,TGTGCCAGCGGAACAGGGGGCCTGGGCACTGAAGCTTTCTTT,CASGTGGLGTEAFF
TRBD1,TRBV6-5,TRBJ1-2,once,TGTGCCAGCAGTTACACCCGGACAGGGGGCAGCTATGGCTACACCTTC,CASSYTRTGGSYGYTF
TRBD1,TRBV7-3,TRBJ1-2,NA,TGTGCCAGCAGTAACGGACAGGCCCCCTATGGCTACACTTTC,CASSNGQAPYGYTF
NA,TRBV10-3,TRBJ1-3,NA,TGTGCCATCAGGGACCCTGGAAACACCATATATTTT,CAIRDPGNTIYF
NA,TRBV4-1,TRBJ2-5,NA,TGCGCCAGCAGCCAAGATGCGTCAGGCTGGGAGACCCAGTACTTC,CASSQDASGWETQYF
TRBD1,TRBV2,TRBJ2-7,NA,TGTGCCAGTCGACCCGGGACAGGGTCCTACGAGCAGTACTTC,CASRPGTGSYEQYF
NA,TRBV6-1,TRBJ1-5,NA,TGTGCCACCCATAATCCGCGACAGCCCCAGCATTTT,CATHNPRQPQHF
NA,TRBV5-1,TRBJ2-6,once,TGCGCCAGCAGCTTGAGTTCAGTAGGCTCTGGGGCCAACGTCCTGACTTTC,CASSLSSVGSGANVLTF
NA,TRBV5-4,TRBJ2-5,few,TGTGCCAGCAGCACGGGGACTGGACTCCAAGAGACCCAGTACTTC,CASSTGTGLQETQYF